The entry below describes one T cell receptor beta chain. Its antigen remains unknown. This record comes from a study of graft-versus-host responses after intestinal transplantation. The overall study: Among the recipients, all got anti-thymocyte globulin induction and then tacrolimus and steroids for about three years. Study-wide results and limits: Some patients had graft-donor T cell macrochimerism, and their allografts showed high graft-versus-host to host-versus-graft clonal ratios.

TCRdb's table, derived via immunoSEQ multiplex PCR, lists solely in-frame clones and lacks some. The sample lists more than 100,000 clones, approximately 92% seen once, with around 0.12% in the top ten. After removal of 3 bases from V and 3 bases from J, the junction contained 9 bases not matched to a gene. CDR1 and CDR2 (germline): KGHSH, LQKENI. CDR3 length: 16 amino acids. This material consisted of unstimulated CD4+ T cells sorted from spleen or lymph node cells, taken before intestinal transplant. The TCR originated in a human donor who received an intestinal transplant. J is TRBJ2-7 and V is TRBV18, with 9 positions matching TRBD1. The CDR3 sequence is CASSPGTGRINYEQYF. Written as DNA, the CDR3 is TGTGCCAGCTCACCTGGGACAGGGAGGATTAACTACGAGCAGTACTTC. Variable domain in full (rest from reference TRBV18 and TRBJ2-7): NAGVMQNPRHLVRRRGQEARLRCSPMKGHSHVYWYRQLPEEGLKFMVYLQKENIIDESGMPKERFSAEFPKEGPSILRIQQVVRGDSAAYFCASSPGTGRINYEQYFGPGTRLTVT.